The T cell receptor beta chain described here comes from a study of cytomegalovirus exposure and HLA in healthy donors. The CDR3 contains 12 residues. Per germline, CDR1 SGHNT and CDR2 YYREEE (reference sequence). V was pared by 1 base and J by 8 bases, with 7 bases between. The PCR made use of 60 Vbeta and 13 Jbeta primers. Assay used: immunoSEQ multiplex PCR; TCRdb lists only in-frame clones, some missing. The sample contains over 95,000 clones, 76% of which appear only once. The specimen was PBMCs. The source of this sequence is a man aged 35 to 55 in good health and CMV-seronegative. This chain uses TRBV5-4 with TRBJ2-1; D unresolved. CDR3 sequence (DNA): TGTGCCAGCAGCTTGCATACATATGAGCAGTTCTTC. This translates into CASSLHTYEQFF.